The next 30 T cell receptor beta chains were all read from a single sample in a study of shared clonotypes between healthy human individuals. Data came from immunoSEQ multiplex PCR; TCRdb stores just in-frame clones and leaves some out. The data show around 510,000 clones, around 81% seen once. Input material: PBMCs. The receptors were gathered from a woman in her 40s in good health. Some clones in this sample may be carry-over from other donors' samples.

V and J are TRBV5-1 and TRBJ2-3; D perhaps matches TRBD2 (6 bases). CDR1 SGHRS and CDR2 YFSETQ come from the germline V gene. The CDR3 loop spans 14 amino acids. Trimming took off 6 bases at V and 0 bases at J, with 11 bases between the two ends. CDR3 loop: CASTGATSTDTQYF. As DNA, the CDR3 is TGCGCCAGCACGGGAGCGACTAGCACAGATACGCAGTATTTT.

This clone was detected ten times or more. The same CDR3 can be traced to other DNA sequences in this sample. The chain recombines TRBV15 with TRBJ2-2; D uncertain. Trimming stripped 1 base from V and 8 bases from J, with 11 bases between. Germline V gene sequence: CDR1 LNHNV, CDR2 YYDKDF (reference sequence). The length of the CDR3 is 14 residues. This CDR3 reads CATSRGGYGGELFF. The DNA for the CDR3 is TGTGCCACCAGCAGAGGAGGATATGGTGGGGAGCTGTTTTTT.

This clone was seen only once. The chain recombines TRBV4-3 with TRBJ2-5, with 9 bases fitting TRBD1. The J call may not be correct, given that the DNA end is closer to TRBJ2-7. CDR3 length: 15 amino acids. Germline V gene data show CDR1 as LGHNA and CDR2 as YSLEER. CDR3 sequence (DNA): TGCGCCAGCAGCCAAGACGGGACAGGGACCTACGAGCAGTACTTC. Protein product: CASSQDGTGTYEQYF.

This chain connects TRBV5-6 to TRBJ2-7; the match to TRBD1 covers 7 bases. In germline, CDR1 is SGHDT, CDR2 YYEEEE. V trimming: 3 bases; J trimming: 6 bases; junction bases outside the gene matches: 6. The CDR3 totals 13 residues. The CDR3 sequence: CASSSYRGSEQYF. CDR3 nucleotides: TGTGCCAGCAGCTCTTACAGGGGTAGCGAGCAGTACTTC.

The chain has TRBV28 and TRBJ1-2; TRBD1 is a possible D gene (6 bases). In germline, CDR1 is MDHEN, CDR2 SYDVKM. V lost 5 bases, J lost 7 bases, and 14 bases lay in between. The CDR3 sequence is 13 residues long. The CDR3 is CASSPGGEFGYTF. CDR3 DNA sequence: TGTGCCAGCAGTCCGGGGGGCGAGTTTGGCTACACCTTC.

J is TRBJ2-7 and V is TRBV4-2; 8 nucleotides line up with TRBD2. Germline V lookup: CDR1 LGHNA, CDR2 YNFKEQ. This CDR3 is 16 amino acids long. The ends lost 0 bases at V and 4 bases at J; junction bases unmatched: 8. The CDR3 loop is CASSQDRGASGYEQYF. The DNA of the CDR3 is TGTGCCAGCAGCCAAGATCGGGGGGCTAGCGGGTACGAGCAGTACTTC.

The rearrangement joins TRBV14 to TRBJ1-4, with 11 bases aligning to TRBD1. Germline assignment: CDR1 SGHDN and CDR2 FVKESK. The J segment lost 7 bases and the V segment lost 3 bases, leaving 4 bases of the junction unmatched. This CDR3 contains 15 residues. Written as DNA, the CDR3 is TGTGCCAGCAGCCACCGGACAGGGGGCTTTGAAAAACTGTTTTTT. Translating gives CASSHRTGGFEKLFF.

The V and J genes are TRBV19 and TRBJ2-3; D is perhaps TRBD1 (5 bases). There are 15 residues in the CDR3. Germline CDR1 LNHDA, CDR2 SQIVND (reference sequence). Trimming stripped 2 bases from V and 2 bases from J, with 11 bases between. In DNA form, the CDR3 reads TGTGCCAGTAGTATATGGGCGGACATCACAGATACGCAGTATTTT. Its protein product is CASSIWADITDTQYF.

As to this clone: Other DNA sequences in this sample translate to the same CDR3. The V gene is TRBV10-3, the J gene TRBJ1-2, with 7 bases lining up with TRBD1. V shed 2 bases, J shed 2 bases, and the junction held 2 bases outside the gene matches. This CDR3 has 14 amino acids. CDR1 is ENHRY, CDR2 SYGVKD, per germline. CDR3 nucleotide sequence: TGTGCCATCAGTGAGACAGGGGAAAACTATGGCTACACCTTC. It encodes CAISETGENYGYTF.

This clone was observed a few times. This sequence joins TRBV5-1 and TRBJ2-7; D is uncertain. Germline V lookup: CDR1 SGHRS, CDR2 YFSETQ. This CDR3 comprises 13 residues. V lost 0 bases to trimming and J lost 3 bases, with 7 bases between them. CDR3 sequence reads: CASSLDQFYEQYF. The CDR3 DNA is TGCGCCAGCAGCTTGGATCAATTCTACGAGCAGTACTTC.

This chain joins TRBV7-3 and TRBJ2-3; D gene unclear. The CDR3 contains 14 residues. V was trimmed by 5 bases and J by 5 bases, leaving 14 bases between them. Germline-derived CDR1 and CDR2 are SGHTA and FQGTGA. CDR3 DNA sequence: TGTGCCAGCAGCCTGCCCGGTGTGATAGATACGCAGTATTTT. Its translation: CASSLPGVIDTQYF.

V and J are TRBV7-9 and TRBJ2-7; D might be TRBD1 (5 bases). V shed 4 bases and J shed 2 bases, with 12 bases lying between them. From germline, CDR1 is SEHNR and CDR2 FQNEAQ (reference sequence). The CDR3 sequence is 14 residues long. The DNA of the CDR3 is TGTGCCAGCAGCTGGAGAAGGGGAACCTACGAGCAGTACTTC. Its protein is CASSWRRGTYEQYF.

This clone occurred many times. The V gene is TRBV4-2, the J gene TRBJ1-2; D is perhaps TRBD1 (5 bases). CDR3 size: 17 residues. Germline CDR1 LGHNA, CDR2 YNFKEQ. The V end was cut by 4 bases, the J end by 4 bases, with 22 bases between. CDR3 sequence (DNA): TGTGCCAGCAGCCCAGGGTCGGGCAGGGAGTACGGCTATGGCTACACCTTC. Its protein is CASSPGSGREYGYGYTF.

The V and J genes are TRBV6-1 and TRBJ1-2, with a tentative D call TRBD1 (6 bases). The CDR3 is made up of 14 amino acids. Germline-derived CDR1 and CDR2 are MNHNS and SASEGT. With 1 base removed from V and 2 bases from J, the gap between germline ends came to 8 bases. As DNA, the CDR3 is TGTGCCAGCAGTGAAGGAGGACAGAACTATGGCTACACCTTC. Translating it yields CASSEGGQNYGYTF.

The chain recombines TRBV7-9 with TRBJ2-1; 13 bases line up with TRBD2. V lost 3 bases and J lost 8; bases outside the gene matches: 7. Germline CDR1 is SEHNR and CDR2 is FQNEAQ (reference sequence). This CDR3 is built from 16 residues. Written as DNA, the CDR3 is TGTGCCAGCAGCTTCGTACTAGCGGGAGGGGGCGATGAGCAGTTCTTC. As protein: CASSFVLAGGGDEQFF.

This clone was observed at least ten times. The chain is built from TRBV6-4 and TRBJ2-1; 8 bases agree with TRBD2. This CDR3 is 15 amino acids long. Losses at the gene ends were 4 bases for V and 2 bases for J; bases not matched to a gene: 4. CDR1 and CDR2 from the germline V gene are MRHNA and SNTAGT. The CDR3: CASSVGSGTYNEQFF. The CDR3 DNA sequence: TGTGCCAGCAGTGTGGGTAGCGGGACCTACAATGAGCAGTTCTTC.

The chain links TRBV5-6 to TRBJ1-1; D gene unclear. V shed 6 bases and J shed 1 base, with 13 bases lying between them. The germline V gene has CDR1 SGHDT and CDR2 YYEEEE. CDR3 length equals 14 residues. CDR3: CASTVGGRNTEAFF. DNA of the CDR3: TGTGCCAGCACTGTAGGCGGGCGGAACACTGAAGCTTTCTTT.

CDR3 sequence: CASSIRGGGNYGYTF. The CDR3 DNA reads TGTGCCAGCAGTATCCGTGGAGGGGGAAACTATGGCTACACCTTC. This chain links TRBV6-5 with TRBJ1-2; D is perhaps TRBD1 (6 bases). The CDR3 has 15 residues. Germline assignment: CDR1 MNHEY and CDR2 SVGAGI. V lost 5 bases, J lost 2 bases, and 15 bases lay in between.

The V gene is TRBV4-3, the J gene TRBJ2-3; 9 bases map to TRBD2. In germline, CDR1 is LGHNA, CDR2 YSLEER. The CDR3 contains 19 residues. Trimming removed 0 bases from V and 0 bases from J; junction bases left unmatched: 10. The CDR3 loop is CASSQDETSGYSSTDTQYF. The CDR3 DNA reads as TGCGCCAGCAGCCAAGATGAGACTAGCGGATACTCTAGCACAGATACGCAGTATTTT.

The chain uses TRBV5-4 and TRBJ1-2, with 7 bases lining up with TRBD1. Germline V gives CDR1 SGHNT, CDR2 YYREEE (reference sequence). The CDR3 contains 14 residues. The J segment lost 3 bases and the V segment lost 4 bases, leaving 6 bases of the junction unmatched. CDR3 nucleotide sequence: TGTGCCAGCAGCCCCACCGGGACAGACTATGGCTACACCTTC. Its translation is CASSPTGTDYGYTF.

The chain uses TRBV2 and TRBJ1-1; possible D gene TRBD1, 6 bases. The CDR3 totals 13 residues. In germline, CDR1 is SNHLY, CDR2 FYNNEI. V was shortened by 3 bases and J by 5 bases, with 10 bases between the two germline ends. The CDR3: CASSDEGVTEAFF. In DNA, the CDR3 is TGTGCCAGCAGTGACGAGGGGGTGACTGAAGCTTTCTTT.

This chain links TRBV30 with TRBJ2-3; no clear D. The CDR3 contains 11 residues. V lost 5 bases and J 13 bases, leaving 16 bases between the germline ends. Germline V gene sequence: CDR1 GTSNPN, CDR2 SVGIG (reference sequence). CDR3 nucleotide sequence: TGTGCCTGGGTGGTTGGATCCGGAAAGTATTTT. Its protein is CAWVVGSGKYF. Filled out from reference TRBV30 and TRBJ2-3, the complete variable domain reads SQTIHQWPATLVQPVGSPLSLECTVEGTSNPNLYWYRQAAGRGLQLLFYSVGIGQISSEVPQNLSASRPQDRQFILSSKKLLLSDSGFYLCAWVVGSGKYFGPGTRLTVL.

This sequence joins TRBV19 and TRBJ2-5; 8 bases agree with TRBD1. The CDR3 spans 13 residues. CDR1 and CDR2 from the germline V gene are LNHDA and SQIVND (reference sequence). Losses at the gene ends were 8 bases for V and 4 bases for J; bases not matched to a gene: 6. For the CDR3, the DNA is TGTGCCAGTGCCGGACAGGGTTTAGAGACCCAGTACTTC. Its translation is CASAGQGLETQYF.

The V gene is TRBV15, the J gene TRBJ2-1; 12 nucleotides align to TRBD2. Germline V gene sequence: CDR1 LNHNV, CDR2 YYDKDF (reference sequence). The CDR3 totals 16 residues. J was trimmed by 8 bases and V by 1 base; bases with no gene match: 6. CDR3 residues: CATSRGLAGVLYEQFF. The CDR3 nucleotides read TGTGCCACCAGCAGAGGACTAGCGGGAGTTTTGTATGAGCAGTTCTTC.

The rearrangement links TRBV19 to TRBJ2-2; tentative D call: TRBD2 (5 bases). In germline, CDR1 is LNHDA, CDR2 SQIVND (reference sequence). The CDR3 is 14 residues long. The germline V and J ends were trimmed by 4 bases and 8 bases, with 14 bases remaining between them. The CDR3 nucleotides are TGTGCCAGTAGTACCATAACTAGTGCTGGGGAGCTGTTTTTT. Translating it yields CASSTITSAGELFF.

The CDR3 bases are TGTGCCAGCAGCTTGCCCGGACCACAAGAGACCCAGTACTTC. Its protein product is CASSLPGPQETQYF. The genes are TRBV5-4 and TRBJ2-5; D not certain. The CDR3 has 14 amino acids. V shed 1 base and J shed 2 bases, with 9 bases lying between them. The germline V gene encodes CDR1 SGHNT and CDR2 YYREEE (reference sequence).

This clone has a handful of counts. V usage is TRBV27 and J usage is TRBJ2-1; D is uncertain. Trimming removed 6 bases from V and 4 bases from J, with 19 bases in between. The CDR3 is 16 amino acids. From germline, CDR1 is MNHEY and CDR2 SMNVEV (reference sequence). The CDR3 region has the DNA TGTGCCAGCAGCTTCAGACCGACCCCTTCTTACAATGAGCAGTTCTTC. Amino acid sequence: CASSFRPTPSYNEQFF.

The rearrangement links TRBV6-4 to TRBJ1-2, with 9 bases matching TRBD1. Germline assignment: CDR1 MRHNA and CDR2 SNTAGT. The CDR3 spans 13 residues. The ends lost 6 bases at V and 5 bases at J; junction bases unmatched: 4. CDR3 nucleotide sequence: TGTGCCAGCAGGGCCGGACAGGGGTATGGCTACACCTTC. Translation gives CASRAGQGYGYTF.

This sequence joins TRBV2 and TRBJ2-7; D remains unclear. The CDR3 covers 12 residues. The ends were cut back, 8 bases at V and 2 bases at J, with 10 bases in the middle. Germline V gives CDR1 SNHLY, CDR2 FYNNEI. CDR3 DNA sequence: TGTGCCAGCTTCACCACGACCTACGAGCAGTACTTC. This gives the protein CASFTTTYEQYF.

The chain uses TRBV7-8 and TRBJ2-7; no firm D call. With 5 bases removed from V and 5 bases from J, the gap between germline ends came to 10 bases. The CDR3 totals 12 residues. The germline CDR1 and CDR2 sequences are SGHVS and FQNEAQ. CDR3 in DNA: TGTGCCAGCAGCGCACCGTGGGACGAGCAGTACTTC. It codes for CASSAPWDEQYF. Filled out from reference TRBV7-8 and TRBJ2-7, the complete variable domain reads GAGVSQSPRYKVAKRGQDVALRCDPISGHVSLFWYQQALGQGPEFLTYFQNEAQLDKSGLPSDRFFAERPEGSVSTLKIQRTQQEDSAVYLCASSAPWDEQYFGPGTRLTVT.